The clone carrying this T cell receptor beta chain was seen repeatedly, ten times or more. Its antigen remains unknown. The data were taken from a study of T cells after yellow fever vaccination. Across the study: Libraries from low-cell-number fractions were prepared with the SMART-Seq v4 Ultra Low Input RNA kit. Study results and limitations: There was a small share of clonotypes that showed up in both the CD4 and CD8 compartments. Primary-vaccination clones mostly resurfaced post-booster (nearly 97% CD4, more than 80% CD8).

CDR3 length: 15 amino acids. Trimming left V 1 base short and J 1 base short, with 8 bases between. Universal primer sites and UMIs were introduced during 5'RACE template-switching synthesis of TCR cDNA. TCRdb recomputed calls from the 5' RACE reads with MiXCR, one row per CDR3 protein. The sample has under 550,000 distinct CDR3 sequences; 21% are singletons. The TCR sequence derives from a man between 18 and 35 years old who received the YFV17D yellow fever vaccine. V is TRBV12-3 or TRBV12-4 and J is TRBJ1-5, with a tentative D call TRBD1 (6 bases). The sequencing here drew on PBMCs, taken roughly 20 days after the first yellow fever vaccination. The CDR3 DNA follows: TGTGCCAGCAGTTTAGTAACAGGGAGCAATCAGCCCCAGCATTTT. As protein: CASSLVTGSNQPQHF.